Sequencing of this T cell receptor (beta chain) was carried out in a study of cytomegalovirus exposure and HLA in healthy donors. The overall study: The 110 or so validation repertoires used a platform that matched the one used for the approximately 610 first-cohort repertoires, as a later analysis reported.

Here immunoSEQ multiplex PCR was the method, and the copy in TCRdb shows in-frame clones only, minus some. The sample carries 260,000 or so clones, approximately 90% recorded once. Separate from the roughly 670-subject first cohort, the approximately 130-subject validation cohort was the one that the donors belonged to. This clone was counted once. What it binds is not known. Findings and caveats of the study: Reported results showed that the classifier diagnosed cytomegalovirus status with high specificity and sensitivity. Among TCR beta chains, those listed as cytomegalovirus-associated numbered some 170.

CDR1 is SGDLS, CDR2 YYNGEE, per germline. The CDR3 consists of 15 residues. The trim removed 0 bases at V and 6 bases at J, leaving 2 bases unmatched. The chain combines TRBV9 with TRBJ2-2; TRBD2 agrees at 10 bases. This receptor was identified in a young man in good health and CMV-seronegative. Sequencing was done on a sample of PBMCs. The DNA for the CDR3 is TGTGCCAGCAGCGTAGCAGCGGGAGGGTCCGGGGAGCTGTTTTTT. Encoded protein: CASSVAAGGSGELFF. Drawing the rest from reference TRBV9 and TRBJ2-2, the complete variable domain is DSGVTQTPKHLITATGQRVTLRCSPRSGDLSVYWYQQSLDQGLQFLIQYYNGEERAKGNILERFSAQQFPDLHSELNLSSLELGDSALYFCASSVAAGGSGELFFGEGSRLTVL.